This TCR beta chain derives from a study of blood T cells in healthy people across ages (dated by TCRdb to between 2014 and 2017). Turning to the overall study: In model experiments, template switching captured about one uniquely barcoded TCR beta cDNA molecule for every two T cells. To track age-related changes in TCR beta repertoire diversity, the study relied on deep sequencing normalized with unique cDNA molecular identifiers. The donors were split into four age groups: young (average about 16 years), middle-aged (more than 35), aged (62) and long-lived (82). To avoid experimental bias, donors of different ages were spread randomly across the sequencing lanes. For two donors (one aged 18 to 29 and one aged 80 or older), the study analyzed two additional independent replicas of 1 million unique cDNA reads from the same blood draw. Overall study outcomes, separate from this receptor: There was a strong correlation between observed TCR beta diversity and the percentage of naive T cells measured by flow cytometry. Estimates of total diversity based on one million sequenced T cells were regarded as lower bounds and as underestimates. Because donor CMV infection status was unknown, age-related changes in expanded clonotypes were potentially confounded. Compared with the aged group, more naive CD4+ T cells, fewer expanded clones and increased TCR diversity were shown by the long-lived group, suggesting age selection. Since profiling was done on bulk unsorted PBMCs, naive and antigen-experienced compartments could not be conclusively compared. As age increased, observed TCR beta diversity per million T cells dropped in a roughly linear way, and a significant reduction was already evident by age approximately 40.

From the germline V gene, CDR1 is MDHEN and CDR2 is SYDVKM. The CDR3, cysteine through phenylalanine, is 15 amino acids long. The kept DNA is CDR3 alone, 45 bases in frame from the first base. Donors were a few dozen systemically healthy Caucasian individuals from Russia aged roughly 6 to 100 years. Ten milliliters of peripheral blood were drawn from each donor into EDTA-treated Vacutainer tubes. PBMCs were isolated by Ficoll-Paque density-gradient centrifugation, with at least 7 million obtained per sample. Trizol reagent was used to extract total RNA from the PBMCs, yielding at least 6 micrograms per sample. For every donor, an aliquot of PBMCs went through flow cytometry to measure the percentages of naive CD45RAhigh/CD27high T cells. A remark on this clonotype: Its antigen is currently not known. Its ends do not fully match the called genes, so a read error is possible.

Libraries came from 5' RACE. These reads were obtained on an Illumina HiSeq 2500. A second PCR of about 7 to 12 cycles was performed with a sample-barcoded 5' primer and a J-beta primer mix. A unique molecular identifier was introduced onto each TCR beta cDNA molecule by a template-switch 5' adaptor carrying 12 random nucleotides. At least 2.5 million CDR3-containing paired-end reads were obtained from each sample. First-strand cDNA was synthesized from all RNA with the Mint cDNA synthesis kit, primed by a TRBC-specific oligonucleotide. Following uracil-DNA glycosylase treatment, a first 18-cycle PCR with universal primers M1SS and BC2_uni_R was performed on all cDNA. Per the source publication's procedure: For normalization, 1 million high-quality reads were randomly selected from each sample, with every read carrying a distinct molecular identifier. Instead of being binned into consensus sequences, reads that shared molecular identifiers were thrown out. MiTCR, run with a Q25 quality threshold and the strictest error-elimination algorithm, handled CDR3 identification, clonotype clustering and error correction. A nonparametric unseen species model with Euler transformation was used to estimate a lower bound on total TCR beta diversity. The public reads were run again by TCRdb, first through fastp at Q25 and then through MiXCR, and only productive beta chains were kept. Each entry merges the rows of one CDR3 protein and shows their most common DNA and genes. The authors' filters were not applied to this entry. This sample has some 690,000 distinct CDR3 sequences in its table, and 22% of those were observed once. Approximately 20% of the sample comes from the top ten.

This sequence uses TRBV28 and TRBJ2-1, with 12 bases matching TRBD2. This TCR was recovered from a man aged 65 to 85 in good health. Input material: blood. The DNA sequence is TGTGCCGGCAGTTCCCCGACTAGCGGGGGCTATGAGCAGTTCTTC. This gives the protein CAGSSPTSGGYEQFF.